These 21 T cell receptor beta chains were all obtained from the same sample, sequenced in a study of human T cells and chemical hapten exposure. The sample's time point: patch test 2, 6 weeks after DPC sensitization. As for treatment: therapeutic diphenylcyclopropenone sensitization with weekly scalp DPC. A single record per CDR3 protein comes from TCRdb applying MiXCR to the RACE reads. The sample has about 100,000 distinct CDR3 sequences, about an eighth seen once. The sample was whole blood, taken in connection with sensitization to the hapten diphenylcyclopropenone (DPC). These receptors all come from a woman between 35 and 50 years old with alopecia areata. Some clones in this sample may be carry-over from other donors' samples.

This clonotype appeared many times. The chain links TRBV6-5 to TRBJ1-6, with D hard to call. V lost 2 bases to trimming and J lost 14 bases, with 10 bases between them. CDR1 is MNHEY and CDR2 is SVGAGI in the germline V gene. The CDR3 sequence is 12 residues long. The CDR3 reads CASSYDGGSLHF. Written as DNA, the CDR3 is TGTGCCAGCAGTTACGACGGCGGGTCCCTCCACTTT.

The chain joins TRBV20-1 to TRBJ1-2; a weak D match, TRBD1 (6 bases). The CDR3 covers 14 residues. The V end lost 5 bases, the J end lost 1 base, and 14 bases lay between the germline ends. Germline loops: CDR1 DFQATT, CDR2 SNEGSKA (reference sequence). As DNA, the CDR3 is TGCAGTGCTGAGCCTCGGACAGATAACTATGGCTACACCTTC. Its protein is CSAEPRTDNYGYTF.

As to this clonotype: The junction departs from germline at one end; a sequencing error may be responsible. The CDR3 DNA sequence: TGTGCCAGCAACGACGGTGGTACACCACGTAAAGGAAACACCATACATTTT. It is translated as CASNDGGTPRKGNTIHF. The genes are TRBV6-2 or TRBV6-3 and TRBJ1-3; D is ambiguous. The CDR3 has 17 amino acids. Germline assignment: CDR1 MNHEY and CDR2 SVGEGT.

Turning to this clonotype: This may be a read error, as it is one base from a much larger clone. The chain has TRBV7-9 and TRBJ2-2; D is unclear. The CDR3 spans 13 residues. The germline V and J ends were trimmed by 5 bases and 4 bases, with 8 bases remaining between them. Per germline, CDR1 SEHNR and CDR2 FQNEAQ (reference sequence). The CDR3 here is CASSPSPTGELFF. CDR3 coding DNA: TGTGCCAGCAGCCCGTCGCCCACCGGGGAGCTGTTTTTT.

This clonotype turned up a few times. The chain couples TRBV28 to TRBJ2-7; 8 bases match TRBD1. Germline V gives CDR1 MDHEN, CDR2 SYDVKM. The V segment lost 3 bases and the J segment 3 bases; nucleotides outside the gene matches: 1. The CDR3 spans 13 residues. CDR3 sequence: CASSFDRGYEQYF. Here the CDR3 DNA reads TGTGCCAGCAGTTTTGACAGGGGCTACGAGCAGTACTTC.

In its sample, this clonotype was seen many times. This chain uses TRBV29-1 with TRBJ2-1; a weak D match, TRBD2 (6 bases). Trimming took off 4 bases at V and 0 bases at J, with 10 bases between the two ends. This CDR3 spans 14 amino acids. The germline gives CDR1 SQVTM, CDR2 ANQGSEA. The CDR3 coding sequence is TGCAGCGTTGCCGGGGGAAGCTCCTACAATGAGCAGTTCTTC. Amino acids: CSVAGGSSYNEQFF.

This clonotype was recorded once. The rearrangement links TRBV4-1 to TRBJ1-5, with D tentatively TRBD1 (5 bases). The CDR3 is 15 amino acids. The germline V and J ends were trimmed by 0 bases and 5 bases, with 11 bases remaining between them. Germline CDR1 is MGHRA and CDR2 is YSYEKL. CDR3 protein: CASSQEGRGYQPQHF. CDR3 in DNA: TGCGCCAGCAGCCAAGAAGGACGGGGGTATCAGCCCCAGCATTTT.

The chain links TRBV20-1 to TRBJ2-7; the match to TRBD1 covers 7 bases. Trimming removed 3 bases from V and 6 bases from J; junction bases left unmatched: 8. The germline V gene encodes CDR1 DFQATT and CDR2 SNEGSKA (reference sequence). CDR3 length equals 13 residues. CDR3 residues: CSASRQGTREQYF. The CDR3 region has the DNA TGCAGTGCTAGTCGACAGGGTACCCGCGAGCAGTACTTC.

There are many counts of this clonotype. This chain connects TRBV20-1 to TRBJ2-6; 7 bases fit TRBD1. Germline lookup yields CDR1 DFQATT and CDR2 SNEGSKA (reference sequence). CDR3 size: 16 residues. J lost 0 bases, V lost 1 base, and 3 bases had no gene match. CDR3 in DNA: TGCAGTGCTAGAGGGACAGGCCGCTCTGGGGCCAACGTCCTGACTTTC. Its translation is CSARGTGRSGANVLTF.

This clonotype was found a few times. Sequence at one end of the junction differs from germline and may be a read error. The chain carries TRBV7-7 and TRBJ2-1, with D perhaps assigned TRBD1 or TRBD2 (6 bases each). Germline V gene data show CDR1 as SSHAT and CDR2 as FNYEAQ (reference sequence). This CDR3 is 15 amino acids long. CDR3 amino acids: CASSLVGGQGDEQFF. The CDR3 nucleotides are TGTGCTAGCAGCTTAGTGGGGGGCCAAGGGGATGAGCAGTTCTTC.

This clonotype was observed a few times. Here the CDR3 reads CASSYPGQDTEAFF. The CDR3 DNA is TGTGCCAGCAGTTACCCGGGACAGGACACTGAAGCTTTCTTT. The chain joins TRBV6-5 to TRBJ1-1, with TRBD1 matching over 8 bases. This CDR3 region has 14 residues. The V gene end was trimmed by 2 bases and the J gene end by 3 bases; junction bases not matched to a gene: 2. The germline gives CDR1 MNHEY, CDR2 SVGAGI.

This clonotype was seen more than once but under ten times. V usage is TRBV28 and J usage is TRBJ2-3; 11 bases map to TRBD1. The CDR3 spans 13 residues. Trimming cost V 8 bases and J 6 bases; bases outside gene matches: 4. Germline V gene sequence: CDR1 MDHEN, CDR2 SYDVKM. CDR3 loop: CASGQGARDTQYF. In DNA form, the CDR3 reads TGTGCCAGCGGACAGGGGGCTCGGGATACGCAGTATTTT.

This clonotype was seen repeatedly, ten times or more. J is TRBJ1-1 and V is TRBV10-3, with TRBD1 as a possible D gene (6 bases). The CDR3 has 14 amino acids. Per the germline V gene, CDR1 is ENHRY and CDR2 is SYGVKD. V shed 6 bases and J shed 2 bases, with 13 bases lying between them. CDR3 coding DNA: TGTGCCATCAGGAACGAGGGGGACAACACTGAAGCTTTCTTT. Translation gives CAIRNEGDNTEAFF.

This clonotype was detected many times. CDR3 sequence: CASSQKVAYEQYF. The DNA of the CDR3 is TGCGCCAGCAGCCAAAAGGTGGCCTACGAGCAGTACTTC. The rearrangement links TRBV4-3 to TRBJ2-7; no reliable D call. V was pared by 2 bases and J by 2 bases, with 7 bases between. The CDR3 spans 13 residues. Germline CDR1 is LGHNA and CDR2 is YSLEER.

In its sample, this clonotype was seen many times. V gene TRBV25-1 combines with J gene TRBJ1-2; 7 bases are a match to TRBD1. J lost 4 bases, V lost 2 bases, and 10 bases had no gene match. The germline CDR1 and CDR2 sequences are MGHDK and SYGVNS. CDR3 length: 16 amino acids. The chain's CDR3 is CASSEPTRGSGYGYTF. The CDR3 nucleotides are TGTGCCAGCAGTGAACCGACCAGGGGGTCGGGCTATGGCTACACCTTC.

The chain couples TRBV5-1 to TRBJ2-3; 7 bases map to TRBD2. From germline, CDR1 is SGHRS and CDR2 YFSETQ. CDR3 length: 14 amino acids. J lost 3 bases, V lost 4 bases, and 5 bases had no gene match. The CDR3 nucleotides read TGCGCCAGCAGCGGGGGGGACTATACAGATACGCAGTATTTT. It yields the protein CASSGGDYTDTQYF.

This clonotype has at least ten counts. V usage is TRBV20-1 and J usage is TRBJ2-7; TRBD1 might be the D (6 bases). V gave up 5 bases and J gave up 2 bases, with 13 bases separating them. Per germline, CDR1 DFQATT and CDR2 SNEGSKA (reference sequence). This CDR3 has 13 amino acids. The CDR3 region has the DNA TGCAGTGCTTCCGGGACACACACCTACGAGCAGTACTTC. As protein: CSASGTHTYEQYF.

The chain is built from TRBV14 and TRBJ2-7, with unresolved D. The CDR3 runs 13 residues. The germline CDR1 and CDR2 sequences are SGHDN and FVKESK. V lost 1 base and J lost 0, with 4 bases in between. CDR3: CASSQVRSYEQYF. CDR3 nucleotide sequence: TGTGCCAGCAGCCAAGTTCGCTCCTACGAGCAGTACTTC. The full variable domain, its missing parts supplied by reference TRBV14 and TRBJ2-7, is EAGVTQFPSHSVIEKGQTVTLRCDPISGHDNLYWYRRVMGKEIKFLLHFVKESKQDESGMPNNRFLAERTGGTYSTLKVQPAELEDSGVYFCASSQVRSYEQYFGPGTRLTVT.

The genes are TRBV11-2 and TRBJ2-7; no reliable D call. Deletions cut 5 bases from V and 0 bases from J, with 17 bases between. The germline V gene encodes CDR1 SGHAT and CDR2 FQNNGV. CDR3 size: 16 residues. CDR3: CASSPRSGTNSYEQYF. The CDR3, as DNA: TGTGCCAGCAGCCCCCGCTCGGGTACTAACTCCTACGAGCAGTACTTC.

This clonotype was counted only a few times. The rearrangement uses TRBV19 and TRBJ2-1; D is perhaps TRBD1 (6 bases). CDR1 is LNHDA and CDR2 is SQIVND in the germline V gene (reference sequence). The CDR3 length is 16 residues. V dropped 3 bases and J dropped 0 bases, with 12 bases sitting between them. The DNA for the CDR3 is TGTGCCAGTAGTATTGGATCGGGACACTCCTACAATGAGCAGTTCTTC. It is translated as CASSIGSGHSYNEQFF.

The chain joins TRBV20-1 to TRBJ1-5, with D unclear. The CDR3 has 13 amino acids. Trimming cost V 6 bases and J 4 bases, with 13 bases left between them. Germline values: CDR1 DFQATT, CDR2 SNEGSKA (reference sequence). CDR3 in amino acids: CSASGRQNQPQHF. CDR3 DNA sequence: TGCAGTGCAAGCGGACGGCAGAATCAGCCCCAGCATTTT.